This T cell receptor (beta chain) was obtained from a study of CD8+CD57+ T cells in acquired aplastic anemia. The study profiled TCR beta VDJ and CDR3 using genomic DNA as template. TCRdb called the reads again in MiXCR, with one record for every CDR3 protein. The sample comprises about 81,000 distinct CDR3 sequences, approximately 45% of which are singletons, and over 50% rests with the top ten. This clonotype was seen a single time. The sample comprised sorted CD4+, CD8+, or CD8+CD57+ T cells (not recorded which) from PBMCs. The TCR originated in a human donor in good health, serving as a control.

The chain's CDR3 is CASSSSGTSYNEQFF. In DNA form, the CDR3 reads TGTGCCAGCAGTTCTAGCGGGACGTCCTACAATGAGCAGTTCTTC. The gene calls are TRBV27 and TRBJ2-1, with 9 positions matching TRBD2. The CDR3 extends over 15 amino acids. Per germline, CDR1 MNHEY and CDR2 SMNVEV (reference sequence). J was trimmed by 1 base and V by 4 bases; bases with no gene match: 2.